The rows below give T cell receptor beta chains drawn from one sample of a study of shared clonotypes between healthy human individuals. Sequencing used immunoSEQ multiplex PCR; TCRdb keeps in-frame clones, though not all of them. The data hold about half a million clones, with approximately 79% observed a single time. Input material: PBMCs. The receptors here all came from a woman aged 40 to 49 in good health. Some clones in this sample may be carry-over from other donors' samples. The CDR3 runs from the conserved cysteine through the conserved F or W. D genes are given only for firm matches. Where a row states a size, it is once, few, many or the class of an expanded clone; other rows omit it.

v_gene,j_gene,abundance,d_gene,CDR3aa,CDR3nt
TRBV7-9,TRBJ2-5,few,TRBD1,CASSFTGVETQYF,TGTGCCAGCAGCTTCACAGGGGTGGAGACCCAGTACTTC
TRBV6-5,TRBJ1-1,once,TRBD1,CASSQDRGTEAFF,TGTGCCAGCAGTCAGGACAGGGGCACTGAAGCTTTCTTT
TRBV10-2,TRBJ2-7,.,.,CACPGIAVSYEQYF,TGCGCCTGCCCCGGGATAGCGGTCTCCTACGAGCAGTACTTC
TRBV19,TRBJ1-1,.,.,CASSLTGTSPSAFF,TGTGCCAGTAGCCTAACCGGGACTTCACCTTCGGCTTTCTTT
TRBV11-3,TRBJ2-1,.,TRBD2,CASSLAGEGEQFF,TGTGCCAGCAGCTTAGCTGGGGAGGGGGAGCAGTTCTTC
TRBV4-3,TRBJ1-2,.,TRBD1,CASSQTLGGQGSYGYTF,TGCGCCAGCAGCCAGACCCTGGGGGGACAGGGTAGTTATGGCTACACCTTC
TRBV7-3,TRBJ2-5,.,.,CASSLSGEETQYF,TGTGCCAGCAGCTTATCGGGGGAAGAGACCCAGTACTTC
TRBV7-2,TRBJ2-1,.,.,CASSLDGAAEGEQFF,TGTGCCAGCAGCTTAGATGGGGCCGCCGAGGGTGAGCAGTTCTTC
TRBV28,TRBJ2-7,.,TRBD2,CASSPRTSWYEQYF,TGTGCCAGCAGTCCCAGGACTAGTTGGTACGAGCAGTACTTC
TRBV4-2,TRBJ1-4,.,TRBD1,CASSQERQGAGNEKLFF,TGTGCCAGCAGCCAAGAGAGGCAGGGGGCGGGTAATGAAAAACTGTTTTTT
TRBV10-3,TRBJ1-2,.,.,CAISVPGGRGYTF,TGTGCCATCAGTGTCCCCGGGGGCCGGGGCTACACCTTC
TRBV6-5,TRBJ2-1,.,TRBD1,CASSYGGQGFYNEQFF,TGTGCCAGCAGTTACGGGGGACAGGGGTTTTACAATGAGCAGTTCTTC
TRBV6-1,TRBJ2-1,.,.,CASSEEGGGHNEQFF,TGTGCCAGCAGTGAAGAGGGGGGGGGTCACAATGAGCAGTTCTTC
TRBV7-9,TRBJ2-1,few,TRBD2,CASSPLAGSYNEQFF,TGTGCCAGCAGCCCGCTAGCGGGCTCCTACAATGAGCAGTTCTTC
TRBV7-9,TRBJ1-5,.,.,CASSRPLGAQHF,TGTGCCAGCAGTCGCCCCTTGGGTGCCCAGCATTTT
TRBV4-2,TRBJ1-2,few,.,CASSQDSWGYTF,TGTGCCAGCAGCCAGGACAGCTGGGGTTACACCTTC
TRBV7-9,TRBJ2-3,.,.,CASSLGGNTDTQYF,TGTGCCAGCAGCTTAGGTGGTAACACAGATACGCAGTATTTT
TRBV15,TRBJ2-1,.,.,CATSRDKGGEQFF,TGTGCCACCAGCAGAGATAAGGGGGGTGAGCAGTTCTTC
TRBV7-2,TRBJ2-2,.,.,CASSLTKGISGELFF,TGTGCCAGCAGCTTAACCAAGGGGATTTCCGGGGAGCTGTTTTTT
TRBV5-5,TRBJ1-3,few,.,CASSLGDGNTIYF,TGTGCCAGCAGCTTGGGCGATGGAAACACCATATATTTT
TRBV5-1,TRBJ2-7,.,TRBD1,CASSALPTGGRDYSYEQYF,TGCGCCAGCAGCGCTCTCCCGACAGGGGGCAGGGACTATTCCTACGAGCAGTACTTC
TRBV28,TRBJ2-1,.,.,CASSPPAAGADEQFF,TGTGCCAGCAGTCCGCCCGCGGCAGGGGCCGATGAGCAGTTCTTC
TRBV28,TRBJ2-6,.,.,CASSLASSGANVLTF,TGTGCCAGCAGTTTGGCCAGCTCTGGGGCCAACGTCCTGACTTTC
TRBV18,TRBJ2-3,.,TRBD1,CASSPTGSPADTQYF,TGTGCCAGCTCGCCGACAGGGAGTCCCGCAGATACGCAGTATTTT
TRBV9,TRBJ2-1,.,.,CASTLGLLYNEQFF,TGTGCCAGCACACTCGGCCTCCTTTACAATGAGCAGTTCTTC
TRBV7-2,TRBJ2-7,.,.,CASSRSRTIAYEQYF,TGTGCCAGCTCGAGGTCGAGGACAATTGCCTACGAGCAGTACTTC
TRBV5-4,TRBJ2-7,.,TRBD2,CASSSGLAGNYEQYF,TGTGCCAGCAGCTCGGGACTAGCGGGGAATTACGAGCAGTACTTC
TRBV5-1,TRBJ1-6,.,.,CASSLVPNSPLHF,TGCGCCAGCAGCTTGGTCCCGAATTCACCCCTCCACTTT
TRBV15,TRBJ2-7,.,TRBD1,CATRDPGQGSNEQYF,TGTGCCACCAGGGACCCGGGACAGGGGAGCAACGAGCAGTACTTC
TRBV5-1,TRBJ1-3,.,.,CASSLAGRGNTIYF,TGCGCCAGCAGCTTGGCAGGGAGAGGAAACACCATATATTTT
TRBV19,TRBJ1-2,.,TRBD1,CATSRGQGAGYGYTF,TGTGCCACTTCCCGGGGACAGGGGGCTGGCTATGGCTACACCTTC
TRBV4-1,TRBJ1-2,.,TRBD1,CASSPQGDRGNYGYTF,TGCGCCAGCAGCCCCCAGGGGGACAGGGGGAACTATGGCTACACCTTC
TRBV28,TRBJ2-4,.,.,CASSLWDLGKNIQYF,TGTGCCAGCAGTTTATGGGATTTAGGCAAAAACATTCAGTACTTC
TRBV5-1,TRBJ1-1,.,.,CASSKTEMRDTEAFF,TGCGCCAGCAGCAAGACAGAGATGAGGGACACTGAAGCTTTCTTT
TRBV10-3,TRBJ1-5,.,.,CAKKFTVGNQPQHF,TGTGCCAAAAAATTCACGGTCGGAAATCAGCCCCAGCATTTT
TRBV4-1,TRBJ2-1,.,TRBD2,CASSQATSGAYNEQFF,TGCGCCAGCAGCCAAGCCACTAGCGGGGCCTACAATGAGCAGTTCTTC
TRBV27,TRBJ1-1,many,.,CASSSPNTEAFF,TGTGCCAGCAGTTCCCCGAACACTGAAGCTTTCTTT
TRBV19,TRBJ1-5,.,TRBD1,CASTFGTGALHQPQHF,TGTGCCAGTACCTTCGGGACAGGGGCCTTGCATCAGCCCCAGCATTTT
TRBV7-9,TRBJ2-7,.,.,CASSLVRNYEQYF,TGTGCCAGCAGCTTAGTTCGCAACTACGAGCAGTACTTC
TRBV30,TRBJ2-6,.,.,CAWSVGGANVLTF,TGTGCCTGGAGTGTAGGAGGGGCCAACGTCCTGACTTTC
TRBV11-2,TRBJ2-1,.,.,CASSYGGDYNEQFF,TGTGCCAGCAGCTACGGGGGAGATTACAATGAGCAGTTCTTC
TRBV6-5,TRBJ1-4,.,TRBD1,CASSSKTGTGFEKLFF,TGTGCCAGCAGTTCTAAGACCGGGACAGGGTTTGAAAAACTGTTTTTT
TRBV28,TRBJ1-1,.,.,CASSPRTGTTEAFF,TGTGCCAGCAGTCCCCGGACTGGGACCACTGAAGCTTTCTTT
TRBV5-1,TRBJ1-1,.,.,CASSLDRVGTEAFF,TGCGCCAGCAGCTTGGACAGGGTTGGCACTGAAGCTTTCTTT
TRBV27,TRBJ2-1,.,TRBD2,CASSLGTSGRSRGEQFF,TGTGCCAGCAGTCTCGGGACTAGCGGGAGATCGAGGGGGGAGCAGTTCTTC
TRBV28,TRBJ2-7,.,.,CASSLPAALSYEQYF,TGTGCCAGCAGTTTGCCGGCAGCACTATCTTACGAGCAGTACTTC
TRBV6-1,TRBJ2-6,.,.,CASSEVRGANVLTF,TGTGCCAGCAGTGAGGTGCGGGGGGCCAACGTCCTGACTTTC
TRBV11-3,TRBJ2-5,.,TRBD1,CASSLGTGQKETQYF,TGTGCCAGCAGCTTAGGCACGGGACAGAAAGAGACCCAGTACTTC